This T cell receptor (beta chain) was recovered during a study of shared clonotypes between healthy human individuals. Remarks on this clone: The sample carries other DNA sequences with the same CDR3.

Assay: immunoSEQ multiplex PCR; the TCRdb copy retains only in-frame clones and omits some. The sample lists some 2.1 million clones; around 95% were seen once. Sequences were obtained from naive CD4+ T cells sorted from blood. As for subset: CD45RA+ positively selected. This TCR was sampled from a man younger than 30 in good health.

The CDR3 region is CASNLQGNQPQHF. The DNA of the CDR3 is TGTGCCAGTAACCTACAGGGGAATCAGCCCCAGCATTTT. The chain combines TRBV19 with TRBJ1-5, with 7 bases matching TRBD1. The CDR3 contains 13 residues. J was trimmed by 4 bases and V by 7 bases; bases with no gene match: 4. Germline CDR1 is LNHDA and CDR2 is SQIVND (reference sequence).